The 10 T cell receptor beta chains below were found in one sample sequenced in a study of OX40 agonist ivuxolimab in advanced cancers. This table comes from immunoSEQ multiplex PCR, and its TCRdb copy is limited to in-frame clones, with some not included. Seen here are tens of thousands of clones, approximately 90% observed once, and the top ten hold approximately 0.41%. Sequenced material: CD4+ or CD8+ T cells sorted from blood, taken in a trial of the OX40 agonist ivuxolimab. Source of these receptors: an adult with an advanced solid tumor such as melanoma, head and neck, liver or kidney cancer.

DNA for the CDR3: TGTGCCATCAGCACGATAGGGCCTGAAAAACTGTTTTTT. This translates into CAISTIGPEKLFF. This chain joins TRBV10-3 and TRBJ1-4, with D hard to call. The V end was cut by 6 bases, the J end by 7 bases, with 12 bases between. CDR1 is ENHRY and CDR2 is SYGVKD in the germline V gene. This CDR3 contains 13 residues.

The V and J genes are TRBV6-6 and TRBJ1-6, with TRBD1 matching 8 bases. Per the germline V gene, CDR1 is MNHNY and CDR2 is SVGAGI (reference sequence). The CDR3 runs 14 residues. Unmatched junction bases numbered 9, after V lost 10 bases and J lost 7 bases. As DNA, the CDR3 is TGTGCCACCGGACAGGGTTCGACGAATTCACCCCTCCACTTT. It specifies CATGQGSTNSPLHF.

The gene calls are TRBV19 and TRBJ2-2, with D unclear. CDR3 length: 15 residues. Trimming shortened V by 3 bases and J by 2 bases, and 10 bases separated the two germline ends. The germline V gene encodes CDR1 LNHDA and CDR2 SQIVND (reference sequence). The CDR3 bases are TGTGCCAGTAGTATCGTGGCTGGAAACACCGGGGAGCTGTTTTTT. Residues: CASSIVAGNTGELFF. Complete variable domain (other parts from reference TRBV19 and TRBJ2-2): DGGITQSPKYLFRKEGQNVTLSCEQNLNHDAMYWYRQDPGQGLRLIYYSQIVNDFQKGDIAEGYSVSREKKESFPLTVTSAQKNPTAFYLCASSIVAGNTGELFFGEGSRLTVL.

V is TRBV6-1 and J is TRBJ1-3; TRBD1 might be the D (5 bases). This CDR3 comprises 15 residues. The germline V gene has CDR1 MNHNS and CDR2 SASEGT. V was clipped by 3 bases and J by 7 bases, with 16 bases between them. CDR3 sequence reads: CASSDRGWDGNTIYF. Written as DNA, the CDR3 is TGTGCCAGCAGTGATCGGGGATGGGACGGGAACACCATATATTTT.

This rearrangement joins TRBV6-5 to TRBJ2-7; TRBD1 is a possible D gene (5 bases). The V gene lost 2 bases and the J gene lost 1 base, with 6 bases spanning the gap. The germline V gene has CDR1 MNHEY and CDR2 SVGAGI. The CDR3 contains 13 residues. The CDR3 region has the DNA TGTGCCAGCAGTTACCCAGGGTCCTACGAGCAGTACTTC. Translation: CASSYPGSYEQYF.

V is TRBV21-1 and J is TRBJ1-4. TRBV21-1 constitutes a pseudogene. The CDR3 length is 12 residues. CDR3 loop: CASSKVREKLFF. The CDR3 DNA reads TGTGCCAGCAGCAAAGTAAGGGAAAAACTGTTTTTT.

Concerning this clone: Additional DNA sequences in this sample encode the identical CDR3. The chain joins TRBV15 to TRBJ2-7; tentative D call: TRBD2 (6 bases). The CDR3 runs to 15 residues. The V gene's germline CDR1 is LNHNV and CDR2 YYDKDF (reference sequence). V shed 0 bases and J shed 0 bases, with 9 bases lying between them. The CDR3: CATSRERGDSYEQYF. DNA of the CDR3: TGTGCCACCAGCAGAGAGCGGGGCGACTCCTACGAGCAGTACTTC.

This chain connects TRBV30 to TRBJ2-4; 10 nucleotides line up with TRBD2. J was trimmed by 6 bases and V by 3 bases; bases with no gene match: 5. The CDR3 length is 14 residues. CDR1 is GTSNPN, CDR2 SVGIG, per germline (reference sequence). CDR3 protein: CAWRSGGAGNIQYF. DNA for the CDR3: TGTGCCTGGAGGAGCGGGGGGGCTGGAAACATTCAGTACTTC.

V and J are TRBV27 and TRBJ1-5; D unresolved. The V gene lost 1 base and the J gene lost 5 bases, with 18 bases spanning the gap. Germline CDR1 MNHEY, CDR2 SMNVEV (reference sequence). This CDR3 spans 17 amino acids. Here the CDR3 reads CASSLLPAVGIHQPQHF. CDR3 sequence (DNA): TGTGCCAGCAGTTTATTACCCGCGGTGGGGATCCATCAGCCCCAGCATTTT.

This rearrangement joins TRBV2 to TRBJ1-2, with TRBD1 as a possible D gene (5 bases). Germline V gene data show CDR1 as SNHLY and CDR2 as FYNNEI. CDR3 length equals 13 residues. V was pared by 6 bases and J by 5 bases, with 13 bases between. The CDR3 loop is CASRPGLEYGYTF. The DNA for the CDR3 is TGTGCCAGCAGGCCAGGGCTAGAGTATGGCTACACCTTC.